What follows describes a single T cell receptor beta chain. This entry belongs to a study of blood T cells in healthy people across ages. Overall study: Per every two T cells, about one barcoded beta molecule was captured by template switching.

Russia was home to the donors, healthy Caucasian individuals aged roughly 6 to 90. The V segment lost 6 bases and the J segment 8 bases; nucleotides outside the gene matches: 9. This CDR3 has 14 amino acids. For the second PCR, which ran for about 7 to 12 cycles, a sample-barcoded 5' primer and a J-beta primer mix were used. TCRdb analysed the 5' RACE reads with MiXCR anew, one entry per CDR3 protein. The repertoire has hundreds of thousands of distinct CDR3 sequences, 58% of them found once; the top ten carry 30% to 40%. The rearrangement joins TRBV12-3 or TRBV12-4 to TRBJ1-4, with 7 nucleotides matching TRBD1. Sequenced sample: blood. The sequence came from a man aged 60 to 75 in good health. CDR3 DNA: TGTGCCAGCAGAGTGGGACAGAGAAACGAAAAACTGTTTTTT. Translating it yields CASRVGQRNEKLFF.